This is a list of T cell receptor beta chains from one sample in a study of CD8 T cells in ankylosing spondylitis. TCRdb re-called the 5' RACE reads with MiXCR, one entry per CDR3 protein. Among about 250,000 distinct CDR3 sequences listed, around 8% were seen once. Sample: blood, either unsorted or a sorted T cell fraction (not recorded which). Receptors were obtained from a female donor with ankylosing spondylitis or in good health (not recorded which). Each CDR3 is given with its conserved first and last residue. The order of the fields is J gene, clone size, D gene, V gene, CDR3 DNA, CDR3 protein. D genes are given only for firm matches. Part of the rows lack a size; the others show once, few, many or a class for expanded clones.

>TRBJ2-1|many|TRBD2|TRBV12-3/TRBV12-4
TGTGCCAGCAGTACTAGCGGGAAACATTTCTTC
CASSTSGKHFF
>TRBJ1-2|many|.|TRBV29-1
TGCAGCGTTGACGTGCCGAGTCGGTATGGCTACACCTTC
CSVDVPSRYGYTF
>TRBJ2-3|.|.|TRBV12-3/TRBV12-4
TGTGCCATCTGTTTAGCGCTCGGTATGGGGTCACCTAGCACAGATACGCAGTATTTT
CAICLALGMGSPSTDTQYF
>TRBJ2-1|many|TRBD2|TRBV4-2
TGTGCCAGCAGCCAAATAGCGGGAGCCTACAATGAGCAGTTCTTC
CASSQIAGAYNEQFF
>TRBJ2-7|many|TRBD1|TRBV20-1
TGCAGTGCTAGCCAAACTCTCCGGACAGGGCGGGCCTACGAGCAGTACTTC
CSASQTLRTGRAYEQYF
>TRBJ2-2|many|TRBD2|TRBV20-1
TGCAGTGCGAGATCATCTAGCGGCACCGGGGAGCTGTTTTTT
CSARSSSGTGELFF
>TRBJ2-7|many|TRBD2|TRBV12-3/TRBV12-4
TGTGCCAGCAGCCCCACCGGGACTAGCGGCGAGCAGTACTTC
CASSPTGTSGEQYF
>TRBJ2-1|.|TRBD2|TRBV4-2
TGTGCCAGCAGCCGACCGGGCGGGAGTTACAATGAGCAGTTCTTC
CASSRPGGSYNEQFF
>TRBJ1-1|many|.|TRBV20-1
TGCAGTGCTGGGAGGCAGATAACTAACACTGAAGCTTTCTTT
CSAGRQITNTEAFF
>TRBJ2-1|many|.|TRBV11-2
TGTGCCAGCAGCTTAGAAGGGGGACTGAACAATGAGCAGTTCTTC
CASSLEGGLNNEQFF
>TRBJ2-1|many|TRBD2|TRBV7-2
TGTGCCAGCAGCCGCGCACTAGCGGGAGGGATCCATGAGCAGTTCTTC
CASSRALAGGIHEQFF
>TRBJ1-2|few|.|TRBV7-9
TGTGCCAGCAGCAAATCAACCGGGGCCGTTCTTAGCTATGGCTACACCTTC
CASSKSTGAVLSYGYTF
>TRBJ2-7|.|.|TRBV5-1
TGCGCCAGCAGTAGGGGGAGGACCAACGCCTCCGAGCAGTACTTC
CASSRGRTNASEQYF
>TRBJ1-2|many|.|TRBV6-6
TGTGCCAGCAGTTCCCAGGACACTCGCTACACCTTC
CASSSQDTRYTF
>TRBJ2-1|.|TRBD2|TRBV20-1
TGCAGTCCGATGACTAGCGGGAGGGGCGGTGAGCAGTTCTTC
CSPMTSGRGGEQFF
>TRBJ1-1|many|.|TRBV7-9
TGTGCCAGCAGCTTAGCGATGAATCCTGAAGCTTTCTTT
CASSLAMNPEAFF
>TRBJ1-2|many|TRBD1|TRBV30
TGTGCCTGGTACAGGGGGCTTGGCTACACCTTC
CAWYRGLGYTF
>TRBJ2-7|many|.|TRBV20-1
TGCAGTACAGGACCCCCGAAACCCTACGAGCAGTACTTC
CSTGPPKPYEQYF
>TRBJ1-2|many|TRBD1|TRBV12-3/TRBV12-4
TGTGCCAGCAGCCTACAGGGGGAAGGCTACACCTTC
CASSLQGEGYTF
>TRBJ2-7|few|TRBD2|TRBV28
TGTGCCAGCAGTTCCGCAACTCCGGGGGGGCGCGAGCAGTACTTC
CASSSATPGGREQYF
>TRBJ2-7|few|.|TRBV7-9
TGTGCCAGCAGCTCACAGGGAGGCCCCTACGAGCAGTACTTC
CASSSQGGPYEQYF
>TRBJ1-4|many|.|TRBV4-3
TGCGCCAGCAGCCAAGTGTCTGAAAAACTGTTTTTT
CASSQVSEKLFF
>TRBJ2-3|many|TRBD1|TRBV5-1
TGCGCCAGCAGCTTGAAGGGGGCCGGCACAGATACGCAGTATTTT
CASSLKGAGTDTQYF
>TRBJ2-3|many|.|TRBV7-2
TGCGCCAGCAGTCCAAGCACAGATACGCAGTATTTT
CASSPSTDTQYF
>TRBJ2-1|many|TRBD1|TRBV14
TGTGCCAGCAGCCCATATCCCGGGACAGGGCGGCATGAGCAGTTCTTC
CASSPYPGTGRHEQFF
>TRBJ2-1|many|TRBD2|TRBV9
TGTGCCAGCAGCTCCCGTTTGGCGGGAGGGCCTAACAATGAGCAGTTCTTC
CASSSRLAGGPNNEQFF
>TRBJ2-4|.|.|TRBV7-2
TGTGCCAGCAGCTTCGGGACGGTGAAAAACATTCAGTACTTC
CASSFGTVKNIQYF
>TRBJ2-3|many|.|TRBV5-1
TGCGCCAGCAGCTTCGGCGGAGATACGCAGTATTTT
CASSFGGDTQYF
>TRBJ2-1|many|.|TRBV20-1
TGCAGTGCTGGGCCTTCGGGCTCCTACAATGAGCAGTTCTTC
CSAGPSGSYNEQFF
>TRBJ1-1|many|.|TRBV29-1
TGCAGCGTTGCCCTCATTATGAACACTGAAGCTTTCTTT
CSVALIMNTEAFF
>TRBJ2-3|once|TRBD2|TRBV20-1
TGCAGTGCCCCTGGGGCGGGAGGGAGGGCAGATACGCAGTATTTT
CSAPGAGGRADTQYF
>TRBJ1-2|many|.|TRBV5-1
TGCGCCAGCAGCTTGGAGGGCCGGGGGTATGGCTACACCTTC
CASSLEGRGYGYTF
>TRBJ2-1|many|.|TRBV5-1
TGCGCCAGCCACTCTTACAATGAGCAGTTCTTC
CASHSYNEQFF
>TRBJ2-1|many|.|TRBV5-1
TGCGCCAGCTGGAAGGGGGACGGCAATGAGCAGTTCTTC
CASWKGDGNEQFF
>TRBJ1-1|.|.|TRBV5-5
TGTGCCAGCAGCTTCTGGCCAGGCCAGGGCCGGACTGAAGCTTTCTTT
CASSFWPGQGRTEAFF
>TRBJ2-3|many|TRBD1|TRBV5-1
TGCGCCAGCAGCTTCTCTCAATCAGGGGGTACAGATACGCAGTATTTT
CASSFSQSGGTDTQYF
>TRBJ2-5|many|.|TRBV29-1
TGCAGCGTTGAAGGAACGGGTCAGAACCAAGAGACCCAGTACTTC
CSVEGTGQNQETQYF
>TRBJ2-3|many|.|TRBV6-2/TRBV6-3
TGTGCCAGCAGACCCGACAGCGCCCGTGGGGCGCAGTATTTT
CASRPDSARGAQYF
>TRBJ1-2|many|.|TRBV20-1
TGCAGTGCTAGAGGTCCAGGAAACTATGGCTACACCTTC
CSARGPGNYGYTF
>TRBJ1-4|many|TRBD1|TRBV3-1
TGTGCCAGCAGCCCTAGGACAGGGGTTGAAAAACTGTTTTTT
CASSPRTGVEKLFF
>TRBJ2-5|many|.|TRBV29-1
TGCAGCGTTGGATGGGGGGAAGGGACCCAGTACTTC
CSVGWGEGTQYF
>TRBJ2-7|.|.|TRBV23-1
TGCGCCAGGGGCGAGCAGTACTTC
CARGEQYF
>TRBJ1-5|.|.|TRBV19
TGTGCCAGTAGTATAGATGGCCAGGGACGACAGCCCCAGCATTTT
CASSIDGQGRQPQHF